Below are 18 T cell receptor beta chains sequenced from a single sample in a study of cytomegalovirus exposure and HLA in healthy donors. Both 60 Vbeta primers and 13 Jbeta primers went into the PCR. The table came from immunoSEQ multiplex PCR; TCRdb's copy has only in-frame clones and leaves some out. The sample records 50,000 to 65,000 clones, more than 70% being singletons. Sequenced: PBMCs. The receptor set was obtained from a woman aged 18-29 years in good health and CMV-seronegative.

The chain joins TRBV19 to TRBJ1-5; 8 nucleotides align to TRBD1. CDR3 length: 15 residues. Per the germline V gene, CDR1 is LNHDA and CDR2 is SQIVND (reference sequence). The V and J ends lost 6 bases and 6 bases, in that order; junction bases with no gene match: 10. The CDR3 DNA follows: TGTGCCAGTAGATCTGACAGGGGTGGACTTCAGCCCCAGCATTTT. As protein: CASRSDRGGLQPQHF.

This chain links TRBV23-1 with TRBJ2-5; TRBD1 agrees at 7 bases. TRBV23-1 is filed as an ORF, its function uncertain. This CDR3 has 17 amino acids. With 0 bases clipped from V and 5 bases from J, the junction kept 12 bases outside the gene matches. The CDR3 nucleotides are TGCGCCAGCAGTCAATCGTCCCCGACAGGGACGCGGGAGACCCAGTACTTC. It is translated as CASSQSSPTGTRETQYF.

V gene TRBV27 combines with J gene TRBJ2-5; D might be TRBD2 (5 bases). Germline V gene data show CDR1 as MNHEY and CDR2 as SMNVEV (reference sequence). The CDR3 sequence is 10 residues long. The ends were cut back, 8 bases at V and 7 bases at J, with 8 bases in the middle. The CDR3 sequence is CASGEGTQYF. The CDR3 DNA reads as TGTGCCAGCGGAGAGGGGACCCAGTACTTC.

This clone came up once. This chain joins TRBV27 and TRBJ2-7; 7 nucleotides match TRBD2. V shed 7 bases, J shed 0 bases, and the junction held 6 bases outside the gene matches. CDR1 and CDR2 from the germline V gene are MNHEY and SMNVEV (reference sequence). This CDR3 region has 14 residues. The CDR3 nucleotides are TGTGCCAGCACCCCTAGCGGACGCTCCTACGAGCAGTACTTC. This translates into CASTPSGRSYEQYF.

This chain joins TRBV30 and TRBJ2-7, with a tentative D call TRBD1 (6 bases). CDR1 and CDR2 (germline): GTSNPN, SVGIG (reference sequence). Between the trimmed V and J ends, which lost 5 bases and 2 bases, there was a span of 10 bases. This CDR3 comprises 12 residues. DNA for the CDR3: TGTGCCTGGCTCAGGGGCCCCTACGAGCAGTACTTC. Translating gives CAWLRGPYEQYF.

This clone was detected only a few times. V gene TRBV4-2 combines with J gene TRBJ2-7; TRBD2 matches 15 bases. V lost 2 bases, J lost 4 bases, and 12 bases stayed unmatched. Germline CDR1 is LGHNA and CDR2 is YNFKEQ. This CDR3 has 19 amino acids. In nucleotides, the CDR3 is TGTGCCAGCAGCCAACCCTGGACTAGCGGGAGGGGTCAGAGTTACGAGCAGTACTTC. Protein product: CASSQPWTSGRGQSYEQYF.

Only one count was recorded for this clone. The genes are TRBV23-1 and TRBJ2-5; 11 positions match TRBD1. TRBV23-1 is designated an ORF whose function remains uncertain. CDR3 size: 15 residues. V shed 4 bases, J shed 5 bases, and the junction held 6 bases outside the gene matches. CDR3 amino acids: CASSRMDRGPETQYF. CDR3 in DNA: TGCGCCAGCAGTCGGATGGACAGGGGGCCTGAGACCCAGTACTTC.

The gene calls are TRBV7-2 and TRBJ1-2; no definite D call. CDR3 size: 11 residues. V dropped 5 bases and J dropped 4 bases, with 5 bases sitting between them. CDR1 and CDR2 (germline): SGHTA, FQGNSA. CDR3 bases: TGTGCCAGCAGCCTTATCTATGGCTACACCTTC. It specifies CASSLIYGYTF.

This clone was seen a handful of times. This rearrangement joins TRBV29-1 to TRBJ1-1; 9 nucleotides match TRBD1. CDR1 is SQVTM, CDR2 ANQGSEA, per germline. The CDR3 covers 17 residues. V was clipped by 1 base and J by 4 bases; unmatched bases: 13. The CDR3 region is CSVEGPYRGRESTEAFF. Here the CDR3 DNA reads TGCAGCGTTGAAGGTCCGTACAGGGGGCGCGAGAGCACTGAAGCTTTCTTT. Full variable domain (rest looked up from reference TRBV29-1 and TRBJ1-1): SAVISQKPSRDICQRGTSLTIQCQVDSQVTMMFWYRQQPGQSLTLIATANQGSEATYESGFVIDKFPISRPNLTFSTLTVSNMSPEDSSIYLCSVEGPYRGRESTEAFFGQGTRLTVV.

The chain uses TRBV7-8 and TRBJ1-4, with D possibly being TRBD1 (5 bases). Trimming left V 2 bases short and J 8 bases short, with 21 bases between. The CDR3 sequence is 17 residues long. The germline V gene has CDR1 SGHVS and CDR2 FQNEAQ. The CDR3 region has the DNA TGTGCCAGCAGCTTAAAAGCCGCCGGGGGGAGGAACGAAAAACTGTTTTTT. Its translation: CASSLKAAGGRNEKLFF.

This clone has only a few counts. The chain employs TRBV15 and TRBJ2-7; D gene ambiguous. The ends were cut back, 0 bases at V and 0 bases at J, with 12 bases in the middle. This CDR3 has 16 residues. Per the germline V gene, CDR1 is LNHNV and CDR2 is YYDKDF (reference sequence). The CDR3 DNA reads TGTGCCACCAGCAGAGATGGCGGTGCAAGCTCCTACGAGCAGTACTTC. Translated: CATSRDGGASSYEQYF.

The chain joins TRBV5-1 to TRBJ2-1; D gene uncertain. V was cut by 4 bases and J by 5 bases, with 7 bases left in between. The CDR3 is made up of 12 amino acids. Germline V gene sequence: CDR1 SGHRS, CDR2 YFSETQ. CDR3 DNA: TGCGCCAGCAGCCCGATAGACAATGAGCAGTTCTTC. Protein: CASSPIDNEQFF. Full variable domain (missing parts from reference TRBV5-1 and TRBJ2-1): KAGVTQTPRYLIKTRGQQVTLSCSPISGHRSVSWYQQTPGQGLQFLFEYFSETQRNKGNFPGRFSGRQFSNSRSEMNVSTLELGDSALYLCASSPIDNEQFFGPGTRLTVL.

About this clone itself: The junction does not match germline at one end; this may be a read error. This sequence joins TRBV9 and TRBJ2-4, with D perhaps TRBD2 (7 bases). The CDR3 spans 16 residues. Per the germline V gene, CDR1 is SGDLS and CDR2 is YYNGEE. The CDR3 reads CASSPEGGGGKNSQYF. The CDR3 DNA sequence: TGTGCCAGCAGCCCAGAAGGGGGAGGGGGGAAAAACAGTCAGTACTTC. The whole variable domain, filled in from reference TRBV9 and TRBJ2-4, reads DSGVTQTPKHLITATGQRVTLRCSPRSGDLSVYWYQQSLDQGLQFLIQYYNGEERAKGNILERFSAQQFPDLHSELNLSSLELGDSALYFCASSPEGGGGKNSQYFGAGTRLSVL.

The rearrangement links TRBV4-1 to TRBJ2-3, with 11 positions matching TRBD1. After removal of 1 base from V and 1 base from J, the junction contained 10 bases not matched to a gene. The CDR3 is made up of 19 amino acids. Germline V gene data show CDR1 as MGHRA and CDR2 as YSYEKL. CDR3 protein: CASSQGEDRGPFGTDTQYF. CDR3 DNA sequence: TGCGCCAGCAGCCAAGGAGAGGACAGGGGGCCCTTTGGCACAGATACGCAGTATTTT.

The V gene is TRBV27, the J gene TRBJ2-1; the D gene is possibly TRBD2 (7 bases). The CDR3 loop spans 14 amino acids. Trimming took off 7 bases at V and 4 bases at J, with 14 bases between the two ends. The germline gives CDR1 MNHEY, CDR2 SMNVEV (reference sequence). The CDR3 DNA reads TGTGCCAGCACCATTCGGGGGGCTTACAATGAGCAGTTCTTC. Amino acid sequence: CASTIRGAYNEQFF.

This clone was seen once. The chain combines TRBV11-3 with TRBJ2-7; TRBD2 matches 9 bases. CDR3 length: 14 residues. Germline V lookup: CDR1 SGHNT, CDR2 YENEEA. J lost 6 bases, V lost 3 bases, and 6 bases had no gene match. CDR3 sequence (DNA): TGTGCCAGCAGCTTTAGCGGGAGCAGCAGCGAGCAGTACTTC. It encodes CASSFSGSSSEQYF.

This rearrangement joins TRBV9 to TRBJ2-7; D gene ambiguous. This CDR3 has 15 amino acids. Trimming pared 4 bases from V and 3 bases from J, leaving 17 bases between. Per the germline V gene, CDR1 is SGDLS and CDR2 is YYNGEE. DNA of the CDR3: TGTGCCAGCAGCTTCACCGGCCAGACGGGCTACGAGCAGTACTTC. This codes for CASSFTGQTGYEQYF.

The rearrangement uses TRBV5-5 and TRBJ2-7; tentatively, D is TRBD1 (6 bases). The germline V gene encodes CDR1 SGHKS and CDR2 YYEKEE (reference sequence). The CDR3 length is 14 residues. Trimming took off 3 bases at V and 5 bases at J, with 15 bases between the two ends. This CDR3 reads CASSSYRVSDEQYF. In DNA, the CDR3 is TGTGCCAGCAGCTCTTACAGGGTTTCCGACGAGCAGTACTTC. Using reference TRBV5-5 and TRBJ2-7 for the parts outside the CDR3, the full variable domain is DAGVTQSPTHLIKTRGQQVTLRCSPISGHKSVSWYQQVLGQGPQFIFQYYEKEERGRGNFPDRFSARQFPNYSSELNVNALLLGDSALYLCASSSYRVSDEQYFGPGTRLTVT.